The 14 T cell receptor beta chains listed next were all sequenced from one sample in a study of CD8+CD57+ T cells in acquired aplastic anemia. Template material for TCR beta VDJ and CDR3 profiling consisted of genomic DNA. TCRdb analysed the reads with MiXCR anew, one entry per CDR3 protein. The table lists a few hundred thousand distinct CDR3 sequences, over 55% of them singletons. What was sequenced was sorted CD4+, CD8+, or CD8+CD57+ T cells (not recorded which) from PBMCs. These receptors all come from a human donor in good health.

This clonotype was recorded at least ten times. V usage is TRBV7-6 and J usage is TRBJ2-1, with unresolved D. Germline CDR1 SGHVS, CDR2 FNYEAQ. The CDR3 sequence is 15 residues long. Trimming took 1 base from V and 0 from J, leaving 7 bases between them. CDR3 in DNA: TGTGCCAGCAGCTTAGAAGCAGTCTCCTACAATGAGCAGTTCTTC. It encodes CASSLEAVSYNEQFF. Filled out from reference TRBV7-6 and TRBJ2-1, the complete variable domain reads GAGVSQSPRYKVTKRGQDVALRCDPISGHVSLYWYRQALGQGPEFLTYFNYEAQQDKSGLPNDRFSAERPEGSISTLTIQRTEQRDSAMYRCASSLEAVSYNEQFFGPGTRLTVL.

This clonotype was seen more than once but under ten times. The rearrangement joins TRBV6-2 or TRBV6-3 to TRBJ1-6; D is undetermined. CDR3 length: 18 amino acids. V shed 5 bases and J shed 7 bases, with 24 bases lying between them. The germline CDR1 and CDR2 sequences are MNHEY and SVGEGT. The CDR3 DNA reads as TGTGCCAGCAGTCACCCCCGGACCCGCCTCGAGTTAAATTCACCCCTCCACTTT. This sequence encodes CASSHPRTRLELNSPLHF.

The CDR3 region has the DNA TGCAGTGCTAGGGACAGATCTAACTATGGCTACACCTTC. It is translated as CSARDRSNYGYTF. This rearrangement joins TRBV20-1 to TRBJ1-2; perhaps TRBD1 as D (6 bases). Germline CDR1 and CDR2: DFQATT and SNEGSKA (reference sequence). V was pared by 3 bases and J by 0 bases, with 8 bases between. CDR3 size: 13 residues.

In the case of this clonotype: No conserved phenylalanine or tryptophan ends this CDR3, so it is likely a read error. The V and J genes are TRBV5-1 and TRBJ1-1; weak D call: TRBD1 (6 bases). CDR3 length: 17 residues. Germline lookup yields CDR1 SGHRS and CDR2 YFSETQ. Trimming took 0 bases from V and 0 from J, leaving 15 bases between them. CDR3 amino acids: CASSLALRTEMNTEAFL. CDR3 DNA sequence: TGCGCCAGCAGCTTGGCCCTCAGGACAGAGATGAACACTGAAGCTTTCCTT.

J is TRBJ2-1 and V is TRBV29-1; 11 nucleotides align to TRBD2. The CDR3 runs to 16 residues. J gave up 4 bases and V 1 base, and 6 bases lay outside the gene matches. Germline lookup yields CDR1 SQVTM and CDR2 ANQGSEA. The CDR3 spells CSVEAKTSGVYNEQFF. CDR3 coding DNA: TGCAGCGTTGAAGCGAAGACTAGCGGGGTTTACAATGAGCAGTTCTTC.

This clonotype was seen once. The chain recombines TRBV7-2 with TRBJ2-5, with 11 bases matching TRBD2. The CDR3 spans 14 residues. Unmatched junction bases numbered 0, after V lost 2 bases and J lost 4 bases. From germline, CDR1 is SGHTA and CDR2 FQGNSA. The CDR3: CASSLLAGGETQYF. Here the CDR3 DNA reads TGTGCCAGCAGCTTACTAGCGGGGGGAGAGACCCAGTACTTC.

The table lists this clonotype with a few counts. The V and J genes are TRBV11-3 and TRBJ2-7, with D maybe TRBD2 (6 bases). Germline assignment: CDR1 SGHNT and CDR2 YENEEA. The V gene lost 1 base and the J gene lost 2 bases, with 12 bases spanning the gap. The CDR3 length is 15 residues. The CDR3 bases are TGTGCCAGCAGCTTAGCAGCGGGCGTTACCTACGAGCAGTACTTC. Its protein product is CASSLAAGVTYEQYF.

The V call is TRBV15, the J call TRBJ2-7; no clear D. With 1 base removed from V and 0 bases from J, the gap between germline ends came to 13 bases. This CDR3 has 16 amino acids. Germline assignment: CDR1 LNHNV and CDR2 YYDKDF (reference sequence). This chain's CDR3 is CATSRVMTGGSYEQYF. The CDR3 DNA follows: TGTGCCACCAGCAGAGTGATGACGGGCGGCTCCTACGAGCAGTACTTC.

The chain couples TRBV19 to TRBJ1-5; D may be TRBD1 (5 bases). The CDR3 runs to 15 residues. Germline CDR1 LNHDA, CDR2 SQIVND (reference sequence). Trimming removed 6 bases at V and 5 bases at J, with 17 bases between. CDR3 residues: CASSTGHVLHQPQHF. CDR3 DNA: TGTGCCAGTAGCACCGGACACGTGCTCCATCAGCCCCAGCATTTT.

Concerning this clonotype: This CDR3 is missing its conserved last phenylalanine or tryptophan, likely due to a read error. The limits of the CDR3 on the DNA are not certain, so only TCRdb's listed CDR3 is given. V and J are TRBV7-8 and TRBJ2-7; the D segment call TRBD1 is taken from the table without a DNA check. Per the germline V gene, CDR1 is SGHVS and CDR2 is FQNEAQ. The CDR3 length is 11 residues, termini included. The CDR3 region is CASSSRRDQDR.

The rearrangement joins TRBV9 to TRBJ1-1, with D possibly matching TRBD1 (6 bases). V shed 0 bases and J shed 0 bases, with 9 bases lying between them. This CDR3 has 15 residues. Germline assignment: CDR1 SGDLS and CDR2 YYNGEE. The CDR3 loop is CASSVEGHLNTEAFF. The CDR3 DNA follows: TGTGCCAGCAGCGTAGAGGGACACCTGAACACTGAAGCTTTCTTT. Full variable domain (outside the CDR3, taken from reference TRBV9 and TRBJ1-1): DSGVTQTPKHLITATGQRVTLRCSPRSGDLSVYWYQQSLDQGLQFLIQYYNGEERAKGNILERFSAQQFPDLHSELNLSSLELGDSALYFCASSVEGHLNTEAFFGQGTRLTVV.

J is TRBJ2-2 and V is TRBV9; D is perhaps TRBD1 or TRBD2 (6 bases each). V shed 7 bases and J shed 2 bases, with 24 bases lying between them. CDR3 length: 18 amino acids. Germline V gene data show CDR1 as SGDLS and CDR2 as YYNGEE. The CDR3 here is CASARGGFGGINTGELFF. The CDR3 DNA reads TGTGCCAGCGCCAGAGGGGGTTTCGGGGGTATCAACACCGGGGAGCTGTTTTTT.

The V gene is TRBV5-4, the J gene TRBJ1-6; D possibly corresponds to TRBD1 (6 bases). The CDR3 totals 15 residues. The germline V gene encodes CDR1 SGHNT and CDR2 YYREEE (reference sequence). The V end was cut by 0 bases, the J end by 9 bases, with 13 bases between. CDR3 nucleotides: TGTGCCAGCAGCTTGGGGGGGCCTGCAGGTTCACCCCTCCACTTT. This gives the protein CASSLGGPAGSPLHF.

The chain links TRBV19 to TRBJ1-6, with unresolved D. The germline CDR1 and CDR2 sequences are LNHDA and SQIVND (reference sequence). V gave up 3 bases and J gave up 9 bases, with 15 bases separating them. The CDR3 sequence is 15 residues long. DNA for the CDR3: TGTGCCAGTAGTATGGGTGAAACGGAGGGTTCACCCCTCCACTTT. Translated: CASSMGETEGSPLHF.